This T cell receptor (beta chain) was retrieved from a study of blood T cell repertoires in COVID-19. The overall study: Some COVID-19 samples were acute and others convalescent; all came from the United States, Italy and Spain. From T cells, B-cell-depleted T cells, or PBMCs came the material, which was cDNA or gDNA.

Original methodology: The authors estimated nucleated cell counts from reference gene primer amplification. Repertoires were generated with immunoSEQ multiplex PCR, while TCRdb's copy carries only in-frame clones and drops some. V and J calls and clone size are those listed in that table; D and trimming were worked out from the DNA. This sample has about 100,000 clones, with roughly 79% found just once. Germline trimming cut 4 bases from V and 5 bases from J; bases unmatched to any gene: 7. CDR1 and CDR2 (germline): LGHNA, YSLEER. CDR3 length equals 15 residues. V gene TRBV4-3 combines with J gene TRBJ1-5; 8 nucleotides match TRBD1. The clonotype originates from a woman aged 70-85 years with acute or convalescent COVID-19. The specimen was peripheral blood. CDR3 loop: CASSLDRGRDQPQHF. In DNA form, the CDR3 reads TGCGCCAGCAGCCTCGACAGGGGTAGGGATCAGCCCCAGCATTTT.